The 10 T cell receptor beta chains listed next were all sequenced from one sample in a study of blood T cell repertoires in COVID-19. Only in-frame clones appear in the TCRdb table, and some are missing; sequencing was by immunoSEQ multiplex PCR. The profile shows some 240,000 clones, 80% to 85% of them singletons. Sequences were obtained from peripheral blood. These receptor sequences come from a woman in her 70s with COVID-19, enrolled during active disease.

This chain uses TRBV30 with TRBJ2-1; 10 bases map to TRBD2. This CDR3 spans 14 amino acids. In germline, CDR1 is GTSNPN, CDR2 SVGIG (reference sequence). V lost 5 bases and J lost 4; bases outside the gene matches: 5. CDR3 region: CAWARTSGYNEQFF. As DNA, the CDR3 is TGTGCCTGGGCCCGGACTAGCGGTTACAATGAGCAGTTCTTC.

This clone has just a few counts. This chain uses TRBV4-3 with TRBJ2-1; 11 bases match TRBD2. V gave up 5 bases and J gave up 3 bases; unmatched junction bases: 3. This CDR3 has 15 amino acids. In germline, CDR1 is LGHNA, CDR2 YSLEER. CDR3 in amino acids: CASSEGLADYNEQFF. Here the CDR3 DNA reads TGCGCCAGCAGCGAGGGACTAGCGGACTACAATGAGCAGTTCTTC.

V gene TRBV9 combines with J gene TRBJ2-5, with D maybe TRBD2 (6 bases). V lost 4 bases, J lost 5 bases, and 12 bases lay in between. The CDR3 length is 13 residues. From germline, CDR1 is SGDLS and CDR2 YYNGEE. In nucleotides, the CDR3 is TGTGCCAGCAGCCCTGGGACTCCGGAGACCCAGTACTTC. Translated, it gives CASSPGTPETQYF.

The J gene is TRBJ2-7, the V gene TRBV6-2 or TRBV6-3; 12 bases fit TRBD2. The trim removed 6 bases at V and 4 bases at J, leaving 4 bases unmatched. The CDR3 has 14 residues. CDR1 is MNHEY and CDR2 is SVGEGT in the germline V gene. CDR3 in amino acids: CASSRTSGNYEQYF. The CDR3 DNA sequence: TGTGCCAGCAGCCGGACTAGCGGGAATTACGAGCAGTACTTC.

This clone came up once. The genes are TRBV19 and TRBJ2-3; unclear D gene. Germline V gene sequence: CDR1 LNHDA, CDR2 SQIVND (reference sequence). Trimming cost V 4 bases and J 0 bases, with 11 bases left between them. This CDR3 has 15 amino acids. DNA for the CDR3: TGTGCCAGTAGTACGGGTATCTCTAGCACAGATACGCAGTATTTT. Translating it yields CASSTGISSTDTQYF.

The V call is TRBV19, the J call TRBJ2-6; tentative D call: TRBD2 (6 bases). The CDR3 sequence is 16 residues long. Germline lookup yields CDR1 LNHDA and CDR2 SQIVND (reference sequence). V lost 2 bases and J lost 7, with 15 bases in between. This CDR3 is CASSILQRAGANVLTF. The CDR3 nucleotides read TGTGCCAGTAGTATACTTCAGCGGGCAGGAGCCAACGTCCTGACTTTC.

This clone was detected only a few times. CDR3 amino acids: CASSLGRAYEQYF. The CDR3 DNA is TGTGCCAGCAGCTTAGGGAGGGCCTACGAGCAGTACTTC. The V gene is TRBV5-6, the J gene TRBJ2-7, with 7 positions matching TRBD2. In germline, CDR1 is SGHDT, CDR2 YYEEEE. There are 13 residues in the CDR3. Trimming cost V 2 bases and J 2 bases; bases outside gene matches: 1.

The CDR3 nucleotides read TGTGCCAGCAGTTCCCGGGACAGGGGATATGAGCAGTTCTTC. Its translation: CASSSRDRGYEQFF. The chain combines TRBV6-5 with TRBJ2-1; 10 bases agree with TRBD1. Trimming took 4 bases from V and 8 from J; bases not matched to a gene: 5. The V gene's germline CDR1 is MNHEY and CDR2 SVGAGI. The CDR3 totals 14 residues.

This clone was detected only a few times. The V gene is TRBV29-1, the J gene TRBJ1-5, with a tentative D call TRBD1 (6 bases). The length of the CDR3 is 15 residues. V gave up 7 bases and J gave up 1 base, with 17 bases separating them. Germline lookup yields CDR1 SQVTM and CDR2 ANQGSEA. The CDR3 DNA sequence: TGCAGCGCCGTTATTCATCAGGGGAGCAATCAGCCCCAGCATTTT. It encodes CSAVIHQGSNQPQHF.

This clone appeared many times. The V gene is TRBV10-1, the J gene TRBJ2-7, with D possibly being TRBD1 (6 bases). The V gene's germline CDR1 is WNHNN and CDR2 SYGVQD (reference sequence). The CDR3 contains 12 residues. The germline V and J ends were trimmed by 6 bases and 1 base, with 7 bases remaining between them. CDR3 DNA sequence: TGCGCCAGCAGAGGGACATCCTACGAGCAGTACTTC. Translated, it gives CASRGTSYEQYF.